The text below deals with one TCR beta chain. These data originate in a study of T cell repertoires in ileal Crohn's disease. Study-wide context: About half received postoperative treatment, around 10 with thiopurines and 15 to 20 anti-TNF.

Trimming took 5 bases from V and 5 from J; bases not matched to a gene: 8. The germline V gene has CDR1 LNHDA and CDR2 SQIVND (reference sequence). The CDR3 sequence is 14 residues long. Method: immunoSEQ multiplex PCR; TCRdb's copy keeps in-frame clones and lacks some. This table has some 5,000 clones, about 72% appearing once. The chain is built from TRBV19 and TRBJ1-1; TRBD1 aligns across 7 bases. This receptor was obtained from an adult with Crohn's disease. Sequences were obtained from ileal tissue. CDR3 coding DNA: TGTGCCAGTAGTCCCCGACAGGGTAAGACTGAAGCTTTCTTT. This encodes CASSPRQGKTEAFF.